Below, 22 T cell receptor beta chains from the same sample are listed, as sequenced in a study of beta chain features in type 1 diabetes. Whole-study results and caveats: Patients with Type 1 diabetes showed moderately but significantly shorter TCRB CDR3s in all four CD4+ subsets.

All of the isolated RNA was reverse transcribed, so expressed TCRB transcripts were sequenced. TCRdb's table, derived via immunoSEQ multiplex PCR, lists solely in-frame clones and lacks some. This table holds hundreds of thousands of clones, about an eighth found once. The antigens these receptors bind are not known. The material sequenced was naive CD4+ T cells from blood. Source of these receptors: a man aged 18 to 30 with type 1 diabetes.

This clone was detected only a few times. V is TRBV20-1 and J is TRBJ1-2, with D hard to call. Trimming left V 6 bases short and J 2 bases short, with 7 bases between. The CDR3 has 11 residues. Per the germline V gene, CDR1 is DFQATT and CDR2 is SNEGSKA (reference sequence). The CDR3 sequence: CSAPENYGYTF. CDR3 nucleotide sequence: TGCAGTGCCCCCGAGAACTATGGCTACACCTTC.

This clone was counted a few times. This chain uses TRBV2 with TRBJ2-7; 7 positions agree with TRBD2. The CDR3 runs to 13 residues. The V gene end was trimmed by 8 bases and the J gene end by 4 bases; junction bases not matched to a gene: 8. The V gene's germline CDR1 is SNHLY and CDR2 FYNNEI. The chain's CDR3 is CASQRDVLYEQYF. The CDR3 nucleotides read TGTGCCAGCCAGCGGGACGTCCTGTACGAGCAGTACTTC.

The J gene is TRBJ2-6, the V gene TRBV14, with a weak D call TRBD2 (5 bases). This CDR3 has 16 residues. Trimming pared 4 bases from V and 3 bases from J, leaving 13 bases between. Germline V CDR1 and CDR2: SGHDN, FVKESK. The CDR3 is CASSPYPRGGANVLTF. The CDR3 DNA is TGTGCCAGCAGCCCTTACCCTCGGGGTGGGGCCAACGTCCTGACTTTC.

The V and J genes are TRBV9 and TRBJ1-2; 9 nucleotides align to TRBD1. The junction had 6 bases not matched to a gene; V was cut back by 2 bases and J by 4 bases. Germline V CDR1 and CDR2: SGDLS, YYNGEE. The CDR3 is 15 amino acids. DNA of the CDR3: TGTGCCAGCAGCGTCGGACAGGGGCTCGGCTATGGCTACACCTTC. Its protein is CASSVGQGLGYGYTF.

This chain links TRBV4-1 with TRBJ1-5; D is perhaps TRBD1 (5 bases). Germline assignment: CDR1 MGHRA and CDR2 YSYEKL. Trimming cost V 0 bases and J 7 bases, with 10 bases left between them. This CDR3 region has 14 residues. CDR3 sequence reads: CASSQDTGPQPQHF. In DNA, the CDR3 is TGCGCCAGCAGCCAAGATACAGGACCCCAGCCCCAGCATTTT.

V usage is TRBV6-5 and J usage is TRBJ1-1, with D hard to call. Germline V gene lookup returns CDR1 MNHEY and CDR2 SVGAGI. The CDR3 sequence is 13 residues long. V was clipped by 2 bases and J by 4 bases, with 8 bases between them. The CDR3 loop is CASSYGLVTEAFF. CDR3 in DNA: TGTGCCAGCAGTTACGGGCTCGTCACTGAAGCTTTCTTT.

V is TRBV15 and J is TRBJ2-5; D unresolved. Germline V CDR1 and CDR2: LNHNV, YYDKDF (reference sequence). Trimming took 0 bases from V and 2 from J, leaving 13 bases between them. This CDR3 comprises 16 residues. The CDR3 protein is CATSRDLDILQETQYF. In DNA form, the CDR3 reads TGTGCCACCAGCAGAGATCTCGACATTTTACAAGAGACCCAGTACTTC. The complete variable domain, with remaining parts taken from reference TRBV15 and TRBJ2-5, reads DAMVIQNPRYQVTQFGKPVTLSCSQTLNHNVMYWYQQKSSQAPKLLFHYYDKDFNNEADTPDNFQSRRPNTSFCFLDIRSPGLGDTAMYLCATSRDLDILQETQYFGPGTRLLVL.

This chain connects TRBV7-2 to TRBJ2-3, with D unclear. The CDR3 has 14 amino acids. Trimming removed 8 bases at V and 8 bases at J, with 20 bases between. Germline V lookup: CDR1 SGHTA, CDR2 FQGNSA. The CDR3: CASGLSIGPITQYF. The CDR3 DNA reads TGTGCCAGCGGTCTTAGCATTGGACCCATTACGCAGTATTTT.

The V gene is TRBV19, the J gene TRBJ1-1; possibly TRBD1 for D (6 bases). Germline loops: CDR1 LNHDA, CDR2 SQIVND (reference sequence). Deletions cut 1 base from V and 5 bases from J, with 14 bases between. The CDR3 totals 15 residues. For the CDR3, the DNA is TGTGCCAGTAGTATAGTGTCGACAGGAATGACTGAAGCTTTCTTT. Its translation is CASSIVSTGMTEAFF. Combining the CDR3 with reference TRBV19 and TRBJ1-1 gives the whole variable domain DGGITQSPKYLFRKEGQNVTLSCEQNLNHDAMYWYRQDPGQGLRLIYYSQIVNDFQKGDIAEGYSVSREKKESFPLTVTSAQKNPTAFYLCASSIVSTGMTEAFFGQGTRLTVV.

This clone occurred a few times. The chain carries TRBV5-1 and TRBJ1-4; D ambiguous. Trimming took 4 bases from V and 6 from J, leaving 16 bases between them. The CDR3 runs 15 residues. Germline values: CDR1 SGHRS, CDR2 YFSETQ. The DNA for the CDR3 is TGCGCCAGCAGCCCTACAGCGACCTCGTATGAAAAACTGTTTTTT. Amino acid sequence: CASSPTATSYEKLFF.

The chain combines TRBV19 with TRBJ2-3; 7 positions agree with TRBD2. V trimming: 1 base; J trimming: 2 bases; junction bases outside the gene matches: 6. The V gene's germline CDR1 is LNHDA and CDR2 SQIVND (reference sequence). CDR3 size: 16 residues. The CDR3 nucleotides read TGTGCCAGTAGTATAGGTGCTAGCGGAGCCACAGATACGCAGTATTTT. As protein: CASSIGASGATDTQYF. The variable domain in full, completed from reference TRBV19 and TRBJ2-3, reads DGGITQSPKYLFRKEGQNVTLSCEQNLNHDAMYWYRQDPGQGLRLIYYSQIVNDFQKGDIAEGYSVSREKKESFPLTVTSAQKNPTAFYLCASSIGASGATDTQYFGPGTRLTVL.

The chain is built from TRBV10-3 and TRBJ1-2; D ambiguous. Germline CDR1 reads ENHRY; CDR2 reads SYGVKD. This CDR3 region has 12 residues. Trimming left V 6 bases short and J 2 bases short, with 7 bases between. In DNA form, the CDR3 reads TGTGCCATCAGCGGCCTAAACTATGGCTACACCTTC. This sequence encodes CAISGLNYGYTF.

The J gene is TRBJ1-4, the V gene TRBV29-1; no reliable D call. CDR3 length equals 11 residues. Per the germline V gene, CDR1 is SQVTM and CDR2 is ANQGSEA. V shed 6 bases and J shed 8 bases, with 10 bases lying between them. The CDR3 here is CSVSGEEKLFF. As DNA, the CDR3 is TGCAGCGTCAGTGGCGAAGAAAAACTGTTTTTT.

This clone was counted between two and nine times. The gene calls are TRBV4-1 and TRBJ2-1; 13 bases match TRBD2. V lost 4 bases to trimming and J lost 4 bases; unmatched junction nucleotides: 10. From germline, CDR1 is MGHRA and CDR2 YSYEKL. The length of the CDR3 is 18 residues. CDR3 loop: CASSRESGTSGKYNEQFF. For the CDR3, the DNA is TGCGCCAGCAGCCGGGAGTCCGGGACTAGCGGGAAATACAATGAGCAGTTCTTC.

Comment on this clone: Other DNA sequences within the sample encode an identical CDR3. The chain carries TRBV6-5 and TRBJ1-1; no definite D call. V was trimmed by 2 bases and J by 1 base, leaving 5 bases between them. The CDR3 spans 13 residues. Germline values: CDR1 MNHEY, CDR2 SVGAGI. DNA of the CDR3: TGTGCCAGCAGTTACGGCGGGAACACTGAAGCTTTCTTT. Encoded protein: CASSYGGNTEAFF.

This clone was seen more than once but under ten times. This CDR3 is CASSQGNYGYTF. The CDR3 nucleotides are TGTGCCAGCAGTCAAGGGAACTATGGCTACACCTTC. The rearrangement links TRBV6-6 to TRBJ1-2; D call uncertain. Germline lookup yields CDR1 MNHNY and CDR2 SVGAGI (reference sequence). The length of the CDR3 is 12 residues. Trimming removed 5 bases at V and 2 bases at J, with 6 bases between.

Of note for this clone: One junction end disagrees with the germline gene, perhaps due to a read error. The chain employs TRBV7-7 and TRBJ1-6; TRBD1 might be the D (6 bases). This CDR3 has 12 amino acids. Germline CDR1 is SSHAT and CDR2 is FNYEAQ (reference sequence). CDR3 nucleotides: TGTGCTAGCAGCTTAGAAGGGGGTCCCCTCCACTTT. Protein product: CASSLEGGPLHF.

This sequence joins TRBV7-2 and TRBJ1-1; TRBD1 agrees at 10 bases. V lost 7 bases and J lost 2; bases outside the gene matches: 4. CDR1 is SGHTA, CDR2 FQGNSA, per germline. CDR3 length: 14 amino acids. CDR3 DNA sequence: TGTGCCAGCACCCAGACAGGGGGCAACACTGAAGCTTTCTTT. Encoded protein: CASTQTGGNTEAFF.

Comment on this clone: The junction departs from the called germline gene at one end, perhaps through a read error. This sequence joins TRBV7-7 and TRBJ2-2; D may be TRBD2 (5 bases). CDR1 is SSHAT and CDR2 is FNYEAQ in the germline V gene (reference sequence). This CDR3 has 21 amino acids. The CDR3 region has the DNA TGTGCTAGCAGCCCGAGAATAGACCTCGCCACCGGGGTCGGAGGATGGCGGGAGCTGTTTTTT. Translation: CASSPRIDLATGVGGWRELFF.

The CDR3 protein is CASSPLPQGAAFYEQYF. DNA for the CDR3: TGTGCCAGCTCACCCCTACCACAGGGAGCCGCTTTCTACGAGCAGTACTTC. The chain has TRBV18 and TRBJ2-7, with D perhaps matching TRBD1 (6 bases). From germline, CDR1 is KGHSH and CDR2 LQKENI. The CDR3 is 17 amino acids. Trimming stripped 3 bases from V and 3 bases from J, with 21 bases between.

The V and J genes are TRBV25-1 and TRBJ2-1, with 7 bases aligning to TRBD1. Germline-derived CDR1 and CDR2 are MGHDK and SYGVNS. There are 15 residues in the CDR3. With V trimmed by 0 bases and J by 8 bases, 7 bases remained unmatched. CDR3 nucleotides: TGTGCCAGCAGTGAATATTTGACAGGGCGCGATGAGCAGTTCTTC. Amino acid sequence: CASSEYLTGRDEQFF. The whole variable domain, remainder taken from reference TRBV25-1 and TRBJ2-1, is EADIYQTPRYLVIGTGKKITLECSQTMGHDKMYWYQQDPGMELHLIHYSYGVNSTEKGDLSSESTVSRIRTEHFPLTLESARPSHTSQYLCASSEYLTGRDEQFFGPGTRLTVL.

The chain joins TRBV6-5 to TRBJ1-4; 7 bases line up with TRBD1. The V gene end was trimmed by 6 bases and the J gene end by 7 bases; junction bases not matched to a gene: 11. CDR1 and CDR2 (germline): MNHEY, SVGAGI. The CDR3 spans 15 residues. CDR3 region: CASSRQQGVVEKLFF. The CDR3 nucleotides read TGTGCCAGCAGCCGACAGCAGGGGGTAGTTGAAAAACTGTTTTTT.